The 15 T cell receptor beta chains listed next were all sequenced from one sample in a study of identical twins. TCRdb reprocessed the 5' RACE reads via MiXCR and lists one record per CDR3 protein. Of around 100,000 distinct CDR3 sequences in the sample, 5.9% were seen once. The source material was memory T cells sorted from blood. Receptors were obtained from a woman in her 50s in good health.

This clonotype was picked up many times. In DNA form, the CDR3 reads TGTGCCAGCAGCCAAATTGGGACAGGGGAGTTCTTC. Protein: CASSQIGTGEFF. The chain couples TRBV5-5 to TRBJ2-1, with 10 bases identical to TRBD1. The germline CDR1 and CDR2 sequences are SGHKS and YYEKEE (reference sequence). The CDR3 consists of 12 residues. With 4 bases clipped from V and 14 bases from J, the junction kept 6 bases outside the gene matches.

The sample holds many counts of this clonotype. The V call is TRBV13, the J call TRBJ1-4; the D is unclear. Per the germline V gene, CDR1 is PRHDT and CDR2 is FYEKMQ (reference sequence). The CDR3 is 15 amino acids. Between the trimmed V and J ends, which lost 4 bases and 0 bases, there was a span of 9 bases. The CDR3: CASSSYRTTNEKLFF. Here the CDR3 DNA reads TGTGCCAGCAGCTCCTACAGAACAACTAATGAAAAACTGTTTTTT.

This clonotype turned up a few times. The chain carries TRBV9 and TRBJ2-5, with D perhaps TRBD2 (5 bases). This CDR3 is 15 amino acids long. V lost 0 bases and J 2 bases, leaving 11 bases between the germline ends. Germline-derived CDR1 and CDR2 are SGDLS and YYNGEE. The chain's CDR3 is CASSVADYQQETQYF. CDR3 sequence (DNA): TGTGCCAGCAGCGTAGCAGACTATCAACAAGAGACCCAGTACTTC.

The V call is TRBV19, the J call TRBJ2-3, with TRBD2 matching 15 bases. The germline V gene has CDR1 LNHDA and CDR2 SQIVND (reference sequence). CDR3 size: 16 residues. After removal of 6 bases from V and 5 bases from J, the junction contained 6 bases not matched to a gene. CDR3 in amino acids: CASRDPGLAGGDTQYF. CDR3 DNA sequence: TGTGCCAGTAGGGACCCGGGACTAGCGGGAGGAGATACGCAGTATTTT. Variable domain in full (rest from reference TRBV19 and TRBJ2-3): DGGITQSPKYLFRKEGQNVTLSCEQNLNHDAMYWYRQDPGQGLRLIYYSQIVNDFQKGDIAEGYSVSREKKESFPLTVTSAQKNPTAFYLCASRDPGLAGGDTQYFGPGTRLTVL.

This clonotype was seen repeatedly, ten times or more. The rearrangement joins TRBV20-1 to TRBJ2-3; no definite D call. Trimming removed 4 bases at V and 0 bases at J, with 14 bases between. Germline CDR1 DFQATT, CDR2 SNEGSKA (reference sequence). This CDR3 is 15 amino acids long. DNA for the CDR3: TGCAGTGCTACCCAGCAAGAGATTAGCACAGATACGCAGTATTTT. Translated, it gives CSATQQEISTDTQYF.

This clonotype showed up just a few times. The chain couples TRBV6-5 to TRBJ2-7; either TRBD1 or TRBD2 may fit D (5 bases each). The CDR3 consists of 13 residues. Trimming removed 9 bases at V and 4 bases at J, with 16 bases between. Germline values: CDR1 MNHEY, CDR2 SVGAGI. The CDR3 is CARSVRGRYEQYF. Written as DNA, the CDR3 is TGTGCCAGAAGTGTGAGGGGACGGTACGAGCAGTACTTC.

The rearrangement links TRBV27 to TRBJ2-5, with TRBD1 matching 9 bases. The germline gives CDR1 MNHEY, CDR2 SMNVEV (reference sequence). The CDR3 runs 14 residues. The V segment lost 2 bases and the J segment 4 bases; nucleotides outside the gene matches: 2. Here the CDR3 DNA reads TGTGCCAGCAGTTTAACAGGGGGCTCAGAGACCCAGTACTTC. Translation gives CASSLTGGSETQYF.

This clonotype was counted between two and nine times. The V gene is TRBV4-1, the J gene TRBJ2-5; maybe TRBD2 (6 bases). Trimming pared 4 bases from V and 5 bases from J, leaving 17 bases between. The CDR3 sequence is 15 residues long. Germline V gene data show CDR1 as MGHRA and CDR2 as YSYEKL. CDR3 coding DNA: TGCGCCAGCAGCCCACCTGGGCGGGGACTTGAGACCCAGTACTTC. Residues: CASSPPGRGLETQYF.

Ten or more counts support this clonotype. The V gene is TRBV14, the J gene TRBJ2-1, with no clear D. V lost 4 bases, J lost 2 bases, and 9 bases lay in between. Germline lookup yields CDR1 SGHDN and CDR2 FVKESK. The CDR3 is 14 amino acids. CDR3 DNA sequence: TGTGCCAGCAGCCCGCCAGGCACCTACAATGAGCAGTTCTTC. This sequence encodes CASSPPGTYNEQFF. The full variable domain, completed using reference TRBV14 and TRBJ2-1, is EAGVTQFPSHSVIEKGQTVTLRCDPISGHDNLYWYRRVMGKEIKFLLHFVKESKQDESGMPNNRFLAERTGGTYSTLKVQPAELEDSGVYFCASSPPGTYNEQFFGPGTRLTVL.

The chain is built from TRBV20-1 and TRBJ2-7; 7 bases are shared with TRBD1. Germline CDR1 is DFQATT and CDR2 is SNEGSKA (reference sequence). This CDR3 contains 15 residues. The ends lost 0 bases at V and 0 bases at J; junction bases unmatched: 5. CDR3 loop: CSARDLDRSSYEQYF. CDR3 bases: TGCAGTGCTAGAGATTTGGACAGGAGCTCCTACGAGCAGTACTTC.

This clonotype has a handful of counts. This rearrangement joins TRBV12-3 or TRBV12-4 to TRBJ2-1; 9 nucleotides agree with TRBD1. Trimming cost V 4 bases and J 3 bases; bases outside gene matches: 4. The CDR3 covers 15 residues. The CDR3 region has the DNA TGTGCCAGCAGTTCCGGGACAGGGCTCTACAATGAGCAGTTCTTC. Its protein is CASSSGTGLYNEQFF.

The chain carries TRBV30 and TRBJ2-5, with TRBD1 matching 7 bases. CDR1 and CDR2 from the germline V gene are GTSNPN and SVGIG (reference sequence). The CDR3 has 15 amino acids. The V gene end was trimmed by 2 bases and the J gene end by 3 bases; junction bases not matched to a gene: 9. CDR3 region: CAWSLPTGLKETQYF. The CDR3 nucleotides read TGTGCCTGGAGTCTACCGACAGGGTTGAAAGAGACCCAGTACTTC.

This clonotype was recorded many times. The chain links TRBV7-9 to TRBJ1-4; tentative D call: TRBD1 (5 bases). Trimming pared 5 bases from V and 4 bases from J, leaving 8 bases between. The CDR3 contains 13 residues. Germline V lookup: CDR1 SEHNR, CDR2 FQNEAQ (reference sequence). The CDR3 loop reads CASSPGRNEKLFF. CDR3 nucleotides: TGTGCCAGCAGCCCGGGACGTAATGAAAAACTGTTTTTT.

This clonotype was observed at least ten times. V usage is TRBV7-2 and J usage is TRBJ2-1, with 7 bases identical to TRBD2. V shed 1 base, J shed 5 bases, and the junction held 5 bases outside the gene matches. The CDR3 extends over 15 amino acids. Germline V lookup: CDR1 SGHTA, CDR2 FQGNSA. The CDR3 region is CASSLGGSGNNEQFF. In DNA form, the CDR3 reads TGTGCCAGCAGCTTAGGAGGGAGCGGGAACAATGAGCAGTTCTTC.

This clonotype was detected many times. V usage is TRBV5-1 and J usage is TRBJ2-1; TRBD2 agrees at 8 bases. The CDR3 spans 14 residues. Germline V gives CDR1 SGHRS, CDR2 YFSETQ. After removal of 7 bases from V and 7 bases from J, the junction contained 10 bases not matched to a gene. CDR3 loop: CASYPGLGGNEQFF. The CDR3 DNA is TGCGCCAGCTATCCGGGACTAGGGGGTAATGAGCAGTTCTTC.